The rows below give T cell receptor beta chains drawn from one sample of a study of T cell changes during pregnancy in multiple sclerosis. Method: immunoSEQ multiplex PCR; TCRdb's copy keeps in-frame clones and lacks some. The sample carries more than 11,000 clones, approximately 95% recorded once. The material sequenced was peripheral blood, taken in the second trimester of pregnancy. The receptor set was obtained from a female donor in good health, enrolled as a control in a pregnancy study. CDR3s include the opening cysteine and the closing phenylalanine or tryptophan. D genes are given only for firm matches. The listing skips clone size in some rows; elsewhere it reads once, few, many or a size class.

D gene: .
clone size: .
V gene: TRBV28
CDR3 length: 15
J gene: TRBJ1-5
CDR3 DNA: TGTGCCAGCACCGACGGAACAGATAGCAATCAGCCCCAGCATTTT
CDR3 protein: CASTDGTDSNQPQHF

D gene: .
clone size: .
V gene: TRBV4-3
CDR3 length: 16
J gene: TRBJ2-3
CDR3 DNA: TGCGCCAGCAGCCAAGAAAGGTCTGGGCTAGCTGATACGCAGTATTTT
CDR3 protein: CASSQERSGLADTQYF

D gene: TRBD2
clone size: .
V gene: TRBV12-5
CDR3 length: 16
J gene: TRBJ2-1
CDR3 DNA: TGTGCTAGTGGTGGGACTAGCGGGGGGTCCTACAATGAGCAGTTCTTC
CDR3 protein: CASGGTSGGSYNEQFF

D gene: TRBD2
clone size: .
V gene: TRBV6-1
CDR3 length: 15
J gene: TRBJ2-3
CDR3 DNA: TGTGCCAGCCGAAGGACTAGCGGGTCCACAGATACGCAGTATTTT
CDR3 protein: CASRRTSGSTDTQYF

D gene: .
clone size: .
V gene: TRBV6-5
CDR3 length: 15
J gene: TRBJ1-4
CDR3 DNA: TGTGCCAGCAGGATAAAGGGAGGCGGTAATGAAAAACTGTTTTTT
CDR3 protein: CASRIKGGGNEKLFF

D gene: .
clone size: .
V gene: TRBV9
CDR3 length: 16
J gene: TRBJ1-3
CDR3 DNA: TGTGCCAGCAGCGTAGAGTCCAGGGGAGCTGGAAACACCATATATTTT
CDR3 protein: CASSVESRGAGNTIYF

D gene: .
clone size: .
V gene: TRBV19
CDR3 length: 14
J gene: TRBJ2-6
CDR3 DNA: TGTGCCAGTAGTGCCCGGGGAGGGGCCAACGTCCTGACTTTC
CDR3 protein: CASSARGGANVLTF

D gene: TRBD2
clone size: .
V gene: TRBV5-4
CDR3 length: 15
J gene: TRBJ2-1
CDR3 DNA: TGTGCCAGCAGCTCTGGACTAGCGGGCTACAATGAGCAGTTCTTC
CDR3 protein: CASSSGLAGYNEQFF

D gene: .
clone size: .
V gene: TRBV7-6
CDR3 length: 14
J gene: TRBJ2-3
CDR3 DNA: TGTGCCAGCAGCTTAGGCGGGATCACAGATACGCAGTATTTT
CDR3 protein: CASSLGGITDTQYF

D gene: .
clone size: once
V gene: TRBV11-3
CDR3 length: 13
J gene: TRBJ2-5
CDR3 DNA: TGTGCCAGCAGCCCCAGCGGCGACCGGGCCCAGTACTTC
CDR3 protein: CASSPSGDRAQYF

D gene: TRBD1
clone size: .
V gene: TRBV5-1
CDR3 length: 15
J gene: TRBJ2-1
CDR3 DNA: TGCGCCAGCAGCATCCTTGGACAGGGACGGAATGAGCAGTTCTTC
CDR3 protein: CASSILGQGRNEQFF

D gene: TRBD1
clone size: once
V gene: TRBV6-5
CDR3 length: 15
J gene: TRBJ1-3
CDR3 DNA: TGTGCCAGCAGTTACTCAGGGGGCCCAGGAAACACCATATATTTT
CDR3 protein: CASSYSGGPGNTIYF

D gene: TRBD2
clone size: .
V gene: TRBV7-2
CDR3 length: 14
J gene: TRBJ2-1
CDR3 DNA: TGTGCCAGCAGCCAATGGGGACTAGACAATGAGCAGTTCTTC
CDR3 protein: CASSQWGLDNEQFF

D gene: TRBD1
clone size: .
V gene: TRBV7-8
CDR3 length: 14
J gene: TRBJ2-5
CDR3 DNA: TGTGCCAGCAGCCTGTGGACAGGCCCTAGGACCCAGTACTTC
CDR3 protein: CASSLWTGPRTQYF

D gene: .
clone size: .
V gene: TRBV30
CDR3 length: 16
J gene: TRBJ1-5
CDR3 DNA: TGTGCCTGGAGTGTACGGGGGGGCTCAGGCAATCAGCCCCAGCATTTT
CDR3 protein: CAWSVRGGSGNQPQHF

D gene: .
clone size: .
V gene: TRBV7-2
CDR3 length: 11
J gene: TRBJ2-3
CDR3 DNA: TGTGCCAGCAGCCTCACAGATACGCAGTATTTT
CDR3 protein: CASSLTDTQYF

D gene: .
clone size: .
V gene: TRBV2
CDR3 length: 16
J gene: TRBJ2-6
CDR3 DNA: TGTGCCAGCACTCAGGACCAGGGCTCGGGGGCCAACGTCCTGACTTTC
CDR3 protein: CASTQDQGSGANVLTF

D gene: TRBD2
clone size: .
V gene: TRBV6-1
CDR3 length: 15
J gene: TRBJ2-5
CDR3 DNA: TGTGCCAGCAGTGATGGAGCGGGGGGGCCCGAGACCCAGTACTTC
CDR3 protein: CASSDGAGGPETQYF

D gene: .
clone size: once
V gene: TRBV5-6
CDR3 length: 13
J gene: TRBJ1-1
CDR3 DNA: TGTGCCAGCAGCTTGAGGGGGAACACTGAAGCTTTCTTT
CDR3 protein: CASSLRGNTEAFF

D gene: TRBD1
clone size: .
V gene: TRBV5-1
CDR3 length: 14
J gene: TRBJ1-2
CDR3 DNA: TGCGCCAGCAGCGCCTTTGACAGGGGGTATGGCTACACCTTC
CDR3 protein: CASSAFDRGYGYTF

D gene: .
clone size: .
V gene: TRBV4-3
CDR3 length: 11
J gene: TRBJ2-3
CDR3 DNA: TGCGCCAGCAGCCAACAAGATACGCAGTATTTT
CDR3 protein: CASSQQDTQYF

D gene: TRBD1
clone size: .
V gene: TRBV19
CDR3 length: 15
J gene: TRBJ2-5
CDR3 DNA: TGTGCCAGTAGTACCGGGACAGGGGGCAGAGAGACCCAGTACTTC
CDR3 protein: CASSTGTGGRETQYF

D gene: TRBD1
clone size: .
V gene: TRBV5-1
CDR3 length: 13
J gene: TRBJ1-2
CDR3 DNA: TGCGCCAGCAGCTTGGGAGGGGGCGACGGCTACACCTTC
CDR3 protein: CASSLGGGDGYTF

D gene: .
clone size: .
V gene: TRBV7-2
CDR3 length: 15
J gene: TRBJ1-2
CDR3 DNA: TGTGCCAGCAGCACGACCGGGGGGGCTAACTATGGCTACACCTTC
CDR3 protein: CASSTTGGANYGYTF

D gene: .
clone size: .
V gene: TRBV15
CDR3 length: 15
J gene: TRBJ1-4
CDR3 DNA: TGTGCCACCAGCAGAGATCGTAACAGTAATGAAAAACTGTTTTTT
CDR3 protein: CATSRDRNSNEKLFF

D gene: TRBD1
clone size: .
V gene: TRBV5-6
CDR3 length: 15
J gene: TRBJ1-6
CDR3 DNA: TGTGCCAGCAGCTTATGGGACAGAGATAATTCACCCCTCCACTTT
CDR3 protein: CASSLWDRDNSPLHF

D gene: .
clone size: .
V gene: TRBV11-3
CDR3 length: 14
J gene: TRBJ1-4
CDR3 DNA: TGTGCCAGCAGCTTACGAGGAGGAAATGAAAAACTGTTTTTT
CDR3 protein: CASSLRGGNEKLFF

D gene: TRBD2
clone size: .
V gene: TRBV28
CDR3 length: 17
J gene: TRBJ2-2
CDR3 DNA: TGTGCCAGCAGGGCTAGGACTAGTGGCCTGAACACCGGGGAGCTGTTTTTT
CDR3 protein: CASRARTSGLNTGELFF

D gene: .
clone size: once
V gene: TRBV5-6
CDR3 length: 15
J gene: TRBJ1-4
CDR3 DNA: TGTGCCAGCAACTACTTGGGAGGAGAGGATGAAAAACTGTTTTTT
CDR3 protein: CASNYLGGEDEKLFF

D gene: .
clone size: .
V gene: TRBV27
CDR3 length: 15
J gene: TRBJ1-6
CDR3 DNA: TGTGCCAGCAGTTTGGGGGGGCTAGGGAATTCACCCCTCCACTTT
CDR3 protein: CASSLGGLGNSPLHF

D gene: TRBD1
clone size: .
V gene: TRBV14
CDR3 length: 16
J gene: TRBJ1-2
CDR3 DNA: TGTGCCAGCAGCCCTACCGGGACAGGGGATCGGTATGGCTACACCTTC
CDR3 protein: CASSPTGTGDRYGYTF

D gene: TRBD2
clone size: few
V gene: TRBV7-2
CDR3 length: 18
J gene: TRBJ2-1
CDR3 DNA: TGTGCCAGCAGCTTAAGGGAGGTAGCGGGAGCCTCCTACAATGAGCAGTTCTTC
CDR3 protein: CASSLREVAGASYNEQFF

D gene: .
clone size: .
V gene: TRBV6-5
CDR3 length: 12
J gene: TRBJ2-1
CDR3 DNA: TGTGCCAGCAGTTACTCGCGGTATGAGCAGTTCTTC
CDR3 protein: CASSYSRYEQFF

D gene: TRBD1
clone size: .
V gene: TRBV27
CDR3 length: 16
J gene: TRBJ2-7
CDR3 DNA: TGTGCCAGCAGTTTATCGCGAGGACAGGGAGCGCGCGAGCAGTACTTC
CDR3 protein: CASSLSRGQGAREQYF

D gene: TRBD1
clone size: .
V gene: TRBV15
CDR3 length: 15
J gene: TRBJ2-6
CDR3 DNA: TGTGCCACCACTAACAGGGGCTCTGGGGCCAACGTCCTGACTTTC
CDR3 protein: CATTNRGSGANVLTF

D gene: .
clone size: .
V gene: TRBV28
CDR3 length: 12
J gene: TRBJ2-7
CDR3 DNA: TGTGCCAGCAGCCCTTTTTATTACGAGCAGTACTTC
CDR3 protein: CASSPFYYEQYF

D gene: .
clone size: .
V gene: TRBV27
CDR3 length: 15
J gene: TRBJ1-2
CDR3 DNA: TGTGCCAGCAGTTTAACCGGGTCTGGGTCAGATGGCTACACCTTC
CDR3 protein: CASSLTGSGSDGYTF

D gene: TRBD1
clone size: .
V gene: TRBV6-6
CDR3 length: 16
J gene: TRBJ1-2
CDR3 DNA: TGTGCCAGCAGCTCCGGAGTGGGACAGGGGACCGGTGGCTACACCTTC
CDR3 protein: CASSSGVGQGTGGYTF

D gene: .
clone size: .
V gene: TRBV19
CDR3 length: 14
J gene: TRBJ1-5
CDR3 DNA: TGTGCCAGTAGTATGGGGGGGGTGAGACAGCCCCAGCATTTT
CDR3 protein: CASSMGGVRQPQHF

D gene: TRBD1
clone size: .
V gene: TRBV5-1
CDR3 length: 15
J gene: TRBJ2-2
CDR3 DNA: TGCGCCAGCAGCGTCACAGGGGGAGTCACCGGGGAGCTGTTTTTT
CDR3 protein: CASSVTGGVTGELFF

D gene: TRBD2
clone size: .
V gene: TRBV12-5
CDR3 length: 14
J gene: TRBJ2-2
CDR3 DNA: TGTGCTAGTGGGAGCGGGAGCTTAGCCGGGGAGCTGTTTTTT
CDR3 protein: CASGSGSLAGELFF

D gene: .
clone size: .
V gene: TRBV4-3
CDR3 length: 17
J gene: TRBJ1-5
CDR3 DNA: TGCGCCAGCAGCCAAGAAGCGGCTGGACGGCTCAATCAGCCCCAGCATTTT
CDR3 protein: CASSQEAAGRLNQPQHF

D gene: .
clone size: .
V gene: TRBV7-2
CDR3 length: 13
J gene: TRBJ1-1
CDR3 DNA: TGTGCCAGCAGTGACGCGGAGGCCTCTGAAGCTTTCTTT
CDR3 protein: CASSDAEASEAFF

D gene: .
clone size: .
V gene: TRBV4-2
CDR3 length: 15
J gene: TRBJ1-5
CDR3 DNA: TGTGCCAGCAGCCAAGAAAGCGGGTCTAATCAGCCCCAGCATTTT
CDR3 protein: CASSQESGSNQPQHF

D gene: TRBD1
clone size: .
V gene: TRBV4-3
CDR3 length: 16
J gene: TRBJ1-2
CDR3 DNA: TGCGCCAGCAGCCAAGAGGGGGACAGGGTGAGTCGTGGCTACACCTTC
CDR3 protein: CASSQEGDRVSRGYTF

D gene: TRBD1
clone size: .
V gene: TRBV5-5
CDR3 length: 18
J gene: TRBJ1-2
CDR3 DNA: TGTGCCAGCAGCCCCGTTAGGTCGGACAGGGTTCGCGGCTATGGCTACACCTTC
CDR3 protein: CASSPVRSDRVRGYGYTF

D gene: .
clone size: .
V gene: TRBV20-1
CDR3 length: 11
J gene: TRBJ2-5
CDR3 DNA: TGCAGTGCTACACCCGGGGAGACCCAGTACTTC
CDR3 protein: CSATPGETQYF

D gene: .
clone size: .
V gene: TRBV28
CDR3 length: 16
J gene: TRBJ1-4
CDR3 DNA: TGTGCCAGCAGTCGCCCGGCGTGGCGGCCTAATGAAAAACTGTTTTTT
CDR3 protein: CASSRPAWRPNEKLFF

D gene: .
clone size: few
V gene: TRBV6-1
CDR3 length: 13
J gene: TRBJ1-5
CDR3 DNA: TGTGCCAGCAGTGCCGCGGGGGGTCAGCCCCAGCATTTT
CDR3 protein: CASSAAGGQPQHF

D gene: TRBD2
clone size: .
V gene: TRBV7-2
CDR3 length: 15
J gene: TRBJ2-5
CDR3 DNA: TGTGCCAGCAGCTATAGCGGGGGGGGCAGGGAGACCCAGTACTTC
CDR3 protein: CASSYSGGGRETQYF

D gene: .
clone size: .
V gene: TRBV9
CDR3 length: 14
J gene: TRBJ2-7
CDR3 DNA: TGTGCCAGCAGCGTAGAAGGGAGCAACTACGAGCAGTACTTC
CDR3 protein: CASSVEGSNYEQYF

D gene: .
clone size: .
V gene: TRBV19
CDR3 length: 14
J gene: TRBJ2-4
CDR3 DNA: TGTGCCAGTAGTGCACAGGGAGGGGGAAACATTCAGTACTTC
CDR3 protein: CASSAQGGGNIQYF

D gene: .
clone size: .
V gene: TRBV21-1
CDR3 length: 16
J gene: TRBJ2-7
CDR3 DNA: TGTGCCAGCAGCTTAACGACAGGGATCATCCCCTACGAGCAGTACTTC
CDR3 protein: CASSLTTGIIPYEQYF

D gene: .
clone size: .
V gene: TRBV15
CDR3 length: 15
J gene: TRBJ2-3
CDR3 DNA: TGTGCCACCAGCAGCACAGGGGAGGTTGCAGATACGCAGTATTTT
CDR3 protein: CATSSTGEVADTQYF

D gene: TRBD1
clone size: .
V gene: TRBV6-5
CDR3 length: 16
J gene: TRBJ1-2
CDR3 DNA: TGTGCCAGCAGTTACGGGTTGAGACAGGGTTTTTTTGGCTACACCTTC
CDR3 protein: CASSYGLRQGFFGYTF

D gene: TRBD2
clone size: .
V gene: TRBV7-7
CDR3 length: 18
J gene: TRBJ2-5
CDR3 DNA: TGTGCTAGCAGCTTAAAGAGCGGGGGGGCCTCCCTCCAAGAGACCCAGTACTTC
CDR3 protein: CASSLKSGGASLQETQYF

D gene: .
clone size: few
V gene: TRBV15
CDR3 length: 13
J gene: TRBJ1-2
CDR3 DNA: TGTGCCACCAGCGGCGGGATACCCTATGGCTACACCTTC
CDR3 protein: CATSGGIPYGYTF

D gene: TRBD1
clone size: .
V gene: TRBV6-5
CDR3 length: 15
J gene: TRBJ2-3
CDR3 DNA: TGTGCCAGCAGCTCCGGGACAGGGCACACAGATACGCAGTATTTT
CDR3 protein: CASSSGTGHTDTQYF